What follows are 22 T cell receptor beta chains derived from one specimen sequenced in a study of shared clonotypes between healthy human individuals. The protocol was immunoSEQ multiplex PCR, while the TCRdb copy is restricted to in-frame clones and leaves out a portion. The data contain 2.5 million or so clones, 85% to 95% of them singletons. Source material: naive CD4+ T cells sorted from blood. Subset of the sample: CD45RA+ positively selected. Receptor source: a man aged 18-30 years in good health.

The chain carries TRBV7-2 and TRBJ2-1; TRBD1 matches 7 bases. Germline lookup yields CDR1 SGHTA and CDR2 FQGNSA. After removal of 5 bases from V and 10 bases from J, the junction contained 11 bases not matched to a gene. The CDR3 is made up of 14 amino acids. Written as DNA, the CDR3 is TGTGCCAGCAGCCCACCCGACAGGGTTTCGGAGCAGTTCTTC. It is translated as CASSPPDRVSEQFF.

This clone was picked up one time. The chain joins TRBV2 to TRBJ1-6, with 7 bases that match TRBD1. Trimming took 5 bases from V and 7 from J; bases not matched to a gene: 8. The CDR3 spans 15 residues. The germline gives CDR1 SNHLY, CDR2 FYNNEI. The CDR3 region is CASSPTGLENSPLHF. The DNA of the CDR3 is TGTGCCAGCAGTCCGACAGGGCTTGAAAATTCACCCCTCCACTTT.

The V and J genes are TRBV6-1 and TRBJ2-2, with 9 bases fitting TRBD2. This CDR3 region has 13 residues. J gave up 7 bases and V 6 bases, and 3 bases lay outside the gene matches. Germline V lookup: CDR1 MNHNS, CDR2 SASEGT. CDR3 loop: CASRRGGVGELFF. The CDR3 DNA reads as TGTGCCAGCAGGCGGGGGGGCGTCGGGGAGCTGTTTTTT.

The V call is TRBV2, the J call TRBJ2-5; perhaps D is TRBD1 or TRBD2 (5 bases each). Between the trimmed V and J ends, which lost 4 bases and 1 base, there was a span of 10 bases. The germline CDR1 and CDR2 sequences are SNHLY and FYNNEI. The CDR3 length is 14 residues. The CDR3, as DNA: TGTGCCAGCAGTGGGGACGGCCCCCAAGAGACCCAGTACTTC. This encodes CASSGDGPQETQYF.

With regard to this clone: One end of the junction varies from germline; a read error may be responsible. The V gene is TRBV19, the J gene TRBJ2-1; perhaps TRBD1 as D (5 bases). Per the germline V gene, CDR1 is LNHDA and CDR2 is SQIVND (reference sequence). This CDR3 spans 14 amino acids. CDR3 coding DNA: TGTGCCAGTAGTATTCTAGGGGCGCAGGGCCATGAGCTCTTC. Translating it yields CASSILGAQGHELF.

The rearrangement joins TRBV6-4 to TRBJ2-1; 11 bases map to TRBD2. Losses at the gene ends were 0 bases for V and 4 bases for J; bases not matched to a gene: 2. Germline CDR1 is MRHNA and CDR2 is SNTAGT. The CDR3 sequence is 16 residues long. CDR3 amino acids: CASSDSGTSGYNEQFF. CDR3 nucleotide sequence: TGTGCCAGCAGTGACTCCGGGACTAGCGGTTACAATGAGCAGTTCTTC.

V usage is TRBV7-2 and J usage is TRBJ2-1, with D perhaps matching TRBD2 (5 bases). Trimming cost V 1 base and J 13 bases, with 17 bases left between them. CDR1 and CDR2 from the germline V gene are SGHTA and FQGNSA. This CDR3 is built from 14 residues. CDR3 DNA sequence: TGTGCCAGCAGCTTAGGCCCCTCACCTAGCATCCAGTTCTTC. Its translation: CASSLGPSPSIQFF.

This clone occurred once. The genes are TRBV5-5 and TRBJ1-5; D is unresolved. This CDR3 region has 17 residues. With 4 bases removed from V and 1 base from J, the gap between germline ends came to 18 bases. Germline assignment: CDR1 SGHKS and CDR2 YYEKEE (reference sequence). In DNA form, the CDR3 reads TGTGCCAGCAGCGGCAGGTCGATAGTGGGGAGCAATCAGCCCCAGCATTTT. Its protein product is CASSGRSIVGSNQPQHF. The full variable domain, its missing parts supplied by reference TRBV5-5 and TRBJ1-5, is DAGVTQSPTHLIKTRGQQVTLRCSPISGHKSVSWYQQVLGQGPQFIFQYYEKEERGRGNFPDRFSARQFPNYSSELNVNALLLGDSALYLCASSGRSIVGSNQPQHFGDGTRLSIL.

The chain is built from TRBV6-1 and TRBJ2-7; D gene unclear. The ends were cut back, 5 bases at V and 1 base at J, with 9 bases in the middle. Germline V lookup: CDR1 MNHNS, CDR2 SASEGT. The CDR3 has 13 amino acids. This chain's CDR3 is CASSSVQSYEQYF. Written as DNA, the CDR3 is TGTGCCAGCAGTAGCGTTCAGTCCTACGAGCAGTACTTC.

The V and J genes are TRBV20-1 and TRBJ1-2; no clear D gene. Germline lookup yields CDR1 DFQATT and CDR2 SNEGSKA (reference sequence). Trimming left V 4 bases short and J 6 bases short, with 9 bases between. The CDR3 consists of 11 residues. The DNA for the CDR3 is TGCAGTGCTACACACGGGGATGGCTACACCTTC. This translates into CSATHGDGYTF.

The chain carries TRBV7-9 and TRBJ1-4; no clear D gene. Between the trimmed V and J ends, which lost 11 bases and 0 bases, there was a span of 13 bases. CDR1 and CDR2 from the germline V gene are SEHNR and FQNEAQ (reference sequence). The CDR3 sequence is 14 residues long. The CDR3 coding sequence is TGTGCCGGGGAGAACTTTGCAACTAATGAAAAACTGTTTTTT. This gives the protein CAGENFATNEKLFF.

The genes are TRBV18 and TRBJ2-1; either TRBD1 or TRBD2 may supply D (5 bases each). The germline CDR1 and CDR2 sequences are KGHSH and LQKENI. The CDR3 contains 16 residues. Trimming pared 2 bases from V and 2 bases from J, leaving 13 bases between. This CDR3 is CASSPWGTATYNEQFF. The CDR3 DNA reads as TGTGCCAGCTCACCATGGGGGACGGCAACCTACAATGAGCAGTTCTTC.

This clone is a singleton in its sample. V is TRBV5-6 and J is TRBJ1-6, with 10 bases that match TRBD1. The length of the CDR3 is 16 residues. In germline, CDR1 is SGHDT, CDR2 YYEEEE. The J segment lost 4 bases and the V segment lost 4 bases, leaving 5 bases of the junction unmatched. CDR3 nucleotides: TGTGCCAGCAGCCCTGACAGGGGGCTTTATAATTCACCCCTCCACTTT. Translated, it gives CASSPDRGLYNSPLHF.

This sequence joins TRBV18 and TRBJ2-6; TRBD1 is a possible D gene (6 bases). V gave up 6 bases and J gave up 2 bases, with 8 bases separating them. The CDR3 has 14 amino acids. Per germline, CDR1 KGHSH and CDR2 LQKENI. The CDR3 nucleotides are TGTGCCAGCTCTGGGGGCGCTGGGGCCAACGTCCTGACTTTC. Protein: CASSGGAGANVLTF.

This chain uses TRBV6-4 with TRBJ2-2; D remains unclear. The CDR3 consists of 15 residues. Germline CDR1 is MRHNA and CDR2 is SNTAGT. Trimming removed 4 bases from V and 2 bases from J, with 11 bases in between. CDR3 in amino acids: CASSVSSANTGELFF. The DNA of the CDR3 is TGTGCCAGCAGTGTCTCTAGTGCCAACACCGGGGAGCTGTTTTTT.

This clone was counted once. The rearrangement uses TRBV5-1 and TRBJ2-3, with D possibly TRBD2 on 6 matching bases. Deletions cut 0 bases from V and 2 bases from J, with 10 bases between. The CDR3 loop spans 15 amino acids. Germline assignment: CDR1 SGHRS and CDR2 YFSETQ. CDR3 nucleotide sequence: TGCGCCAGCAGCTTGGGGAGCGGGCACACAGATACGCAGTATTTT. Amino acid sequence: CASSLGSGHTDTQYF.

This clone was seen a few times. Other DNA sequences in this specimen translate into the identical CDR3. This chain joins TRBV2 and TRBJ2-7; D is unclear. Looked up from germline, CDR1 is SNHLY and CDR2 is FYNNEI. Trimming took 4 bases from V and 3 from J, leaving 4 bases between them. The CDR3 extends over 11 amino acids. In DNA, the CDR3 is TGTGCCAGCAGTGGCGGCTACGAGCAGTACTTC. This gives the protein CASSGGYEQYF.

CDR3 sequence: CASSLRGVAYNSPLHF. The CDR3 DNA sequence: TGCGCCAGCAGCTTGAGGGGTGTCGCCTATAATTCACCCCTCCACTTT. The chain uses TRBV5-1 and TRBJ1-6; the D gene is possibly TRBD1 (5 bases). The V and J ends lost 1 base and 2 bases respectively, with 10 bases between them. Germline values: CDR1 SGHRS, CDR2 YFSETQ. The CDR3 sequence is 16 residues long.

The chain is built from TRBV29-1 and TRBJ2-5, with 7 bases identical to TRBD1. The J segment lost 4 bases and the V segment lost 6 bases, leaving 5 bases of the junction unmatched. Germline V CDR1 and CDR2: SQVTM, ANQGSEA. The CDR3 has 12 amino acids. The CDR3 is CSVRQGAETQYF. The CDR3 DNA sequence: TGCAGCGTCAGACAGGGTGCAGAGACCCAGTACTTC.

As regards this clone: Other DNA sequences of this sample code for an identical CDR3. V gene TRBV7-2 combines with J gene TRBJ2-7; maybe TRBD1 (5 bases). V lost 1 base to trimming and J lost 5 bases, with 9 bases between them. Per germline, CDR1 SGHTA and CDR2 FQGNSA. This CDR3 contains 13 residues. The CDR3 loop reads CASSLGSGNEQYF. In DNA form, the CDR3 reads TGTGCCAGCAGCTTAGGCTCAGGGAACGAGCAGTACTTC.

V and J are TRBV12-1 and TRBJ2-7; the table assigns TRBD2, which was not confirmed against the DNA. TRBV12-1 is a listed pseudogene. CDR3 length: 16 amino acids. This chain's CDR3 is CASSPGTSGYSYEQYF. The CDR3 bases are TGTGCCAGCAGCCCCGGGACTAGCGGGTACTCGTACGAGCAGTACTTC.

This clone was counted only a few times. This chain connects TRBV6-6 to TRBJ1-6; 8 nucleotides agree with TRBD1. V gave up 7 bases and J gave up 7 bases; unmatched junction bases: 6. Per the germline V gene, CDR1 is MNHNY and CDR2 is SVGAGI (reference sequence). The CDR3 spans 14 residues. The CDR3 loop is CASNRQGMNSPLHF. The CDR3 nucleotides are TGTGCCAGCAATCGACAGGGGATGAATTCACCCCTCCACTTT.